These 21 T cell receptor beta chains were all obtained from the same sample, sequenced in a study of blood T cell repertoires in COVID-19. Measured with immunoSEQ multiplex PCR; TCRdb has only the in-frame clones, and not every one. The top ten hold 5.5% to 7.5% of the sample, which has about 130,000 clones, around 76% seen once. Input material: peripheral blood. Receptor source: a man older than 75 with COVID-19, enrolled during active disease.

The chain links TRBV6-5 to TRBJ1-1, with 8 bases identical to TRBD1. This CDR3 spans 15 amino acids. With 6 bases clipped from V and 8 bases from J, the junction kept 14 bases outside the gene matches. The germline CDR1 and CDR2 sequences are MNHEY and SVGAGI. CDR3 residues: CASSRGMTGAAEAFF. The CDR3 bases are TGTGCCAGCAGCCGAGGGATGACAGGGGCAGCCGAAGCTTTCTTT.

This rearrangement joins TRBV18 to TRBJ2-1, with 7 positions matching TRBD2. CDR3 length: 15 residues. V trimming: 3 bases; J trimming: 5 bases; junction bases outside the gene matches: 7. The germline gives CDR1 KGHSH, CDR2 LQKENI. This CDR3 is CASSPWEGNNNEQFF. The CDR3 nucleotides are TGTGCCAGCTCACCGTGGGAGGGTAACAACAATGAGCAGTTCTTC.

The chain links TRBV25-1 to TRBJ2-7; 7 bases match TRBD1. The ends lost 2 bases at V and 2 bases at J; junction bases unmatched: 6. The CDR3 is 15 residues long. Per germline, CDR1 MGHDK and CDR2 SYGVNS. In DNA form, the CDR3 reads TGTGCCAGCAGTGAAGGAGAAAGGGGGCCCTACGAGCAGTACTTC. This translates into CASSEGERGPYEQYF.

J is TRBJ1-4 and V is TRBV19, with D possibly TRBD1 on 5 matching bases. Germline CDR1 is LNHDA and CDR2 is SQIVND (reference sequence). V was clipped by 1 base and J by 7 bases, with 10 bases between them. The CDR3 has 14 residues. CDR3 sequence: CASSIGGAVEKLFF. CDR3 coding DNA: TGTGCCAGTAGTATAGGGGGCGCAGTTGAAAAACTGTTTTTT.

The V call is TRBV28, the J call TRBJ1-4; 8 nucleotides align to TRBD1. Germline CDR1 MDHEN, CDR2 SYDVKM. CDR3 length: 17 residues. The junction had 14 bases not matched to a gene; V was cut back by 9 bases and J by 2 bases. The CDR3 reads CASSSDSGGATNEKLFF. Written as DNA, the CDR3 is TGTGCCAGTTCCTCGGACTCAGGGGGCGCGACTAATGAAAAACTGTTTTTT.

The chain combines TRBV5-1 with TRBJ2-2; 9 bases are shared with TRBD2. With 5 bases clipped from V and 5 bases from J, the junction kept 4 bases outside the gene matches. In germline, CDR1 is SGHRS, CDR2 YFSETQ. This CDR3 region has 14 residues. Written as DNA, the CDR3 is TGCGCCAGCAGACCCCTAGCGGGAACCGGGGAGCTGTTTTTT. It encodes CASRPLAGTGELFF.

This clone was seen just once. This sequence joins TRBV28 and TRBJ1-4; D may be TRBD1 (6 bases). The length of the CDR3 is 15 residues. V shed 5 bases and J shed 7 bases, with 17 bases lying between them. Looked up from germline, CDR1 is MDHEN and CDR2 is SYDVKM. The CDR3 DNA reads TGTGCCAGCAGTCCCCCAGACAGGATCCGTGAAAAACTGTTTTTT. Protein: CASSPPDRIREKLFF.

The chain links TRBV7-8 to TRBJ2-7; 7 bases are shared with TRBD2. CDR3 length: 16 amino acids. Looked up from germline, CDR1 is SGHVS and CDR2 is FQNEAQ. V dropped 3 bases and J dropped 2; count of bases not matched to a gene: 10. CDR3 coding DNA: TGTGCCAGCAGCTTCATTCGGGGGGAGGTGCCCTACGAGCAGTACTTC. Translated, it gives CASSFIRGEVPYEQYF. The entire variable domain, with the rest obtained from reference TRBV7-8 and TRBJ2-7, is as follows: GAGVSQSPRYKVAKRGQDVALRCDPISGHVSLFWYQQALGQGPEFLTYFQNEAQLDKSGLPSDRFFAERPEGSVSTLKIQRTQQEDSAVYLCASSFIRGEVPYEQYFGPGTRLTVT.

This chain uses TRBV6-1 with TRBJ1-6; TRBD1 matches at 11 bases. Unmatched junction bases numbered 6, after V lost 0 bases and J lost 2 bases. The CDR3 is made up of 19 amino acids. The germline V gene encodes CDR1 MNHNS and CDR2 SASEGT. The DNA for the CDR3 is TGTGCCAGCAGTGAAGCCCTAGGACAGGGGGCAACCTATAATTCACCCCTCCACTTT. It yields the protein CASSEALGQGATYNSPLHF.

This chain uses TRBV14 with TRBJ2-7; TRBD2 matches 11 bases. Germline CDR1 is SGHDN and CDR2 is FVKESK. This CDR3 has 16 amino acids. After removal of 4 bases from V and 4 bases from J, the junction contained 9 bases not matched to a gene. In DNA form, the CDR3 reads TGTGCCAGCAGCCCCCAAGGGGGACTAGCGGAATACGAGCAGTACTTC. Amino acid sequence: CASSPQGGLAEYEQYF.

Note on this clone: Within the sample, other DNA sequences also encode this same CDR3. The chain recombines TRBV28 with TRBJ1-5; 8 bases fit TRBD1. The CDR3 is 16 amino acids. The germline gives CDR1 MDHEN, CDR2 SYDVKM. The V segment lost 3 bases and the J segment 3 bases; nucleotides outside the gene matches: 7. The CDR3 DNA reads as TGTGCCAGCAGTTTTCCGGGACAGGAGATCAATCAGCCCCAGCATTTT. Protein sequence: CASSFPGQEINQPQHF.

This chain connects TRBV7-9 to TRBJ1-2; TRBD1 agrees at 11 bases. Unmatched junction bases numbered 3, after V lost 5 bases and J lost 1 base. This CDR3 spans 15 amino acids. CDR1 and CDR2 from the germline V gene are SEHNR and FQNEAQ (reference sequence). CDR3: CASSAGTGGNYGYTF. CDR3 in DNA: TGTGCCAGCAGCGCCGGGACAGGGGGTAACTATGGCTACACCTTC.

The rearrangement joins TRBV6-5 to TRBJ2-7; D is unclear. The CDR3 loop spans 14 amino acids. Germline V gives CDR1 MNHEY, CDR2 SVGAGI. V was shortened by 6 bases and J by 0 bases, with 12 bases between the two germline ends. CDR3 nucleotides: TGTGCCAGCAGCAAGACTCAAAGCTCCTACGAGCAGTACTTC. Protein sequence: CASSKTQSSYEQYF.

This clone was seen just once. The chain combines TRBV2 with TRBJ2-1; 11 bases align to TRBD2. Unmatched junction bases numbered 14, after V lost 7 bases and J lost 6 bases. The CDR3 sequence is 17 residues long. Germline CDR1 and CDR2: SNHLY and FYNNEI. As DNA, the CDR3 is TGTGCCAGCAAGCTACTTCCGGGACTAGCGGAGCCCAATGAGCAGTTCTTC. This codes for CASKLLPGLAEPNEQFF.

V gene TRBV9 combines with J gene TRBJ1-6, with D perhaps TRBD1 (5 bases). The CDR3 is 17 residues long. Trimming took off 4 bases at V and 6 bases at J, with 20 bases between the two ends. Germline values: CDR1 SGDLS, CDR2 YYNGEE. The CDR3 loop is CASSSLVRGTPNSPLHF. The CDR3 coding sequence is TGTGCCAGCAGCTCCCTCGTAAGAGGGACTCCTAATTCACCCCTCCACTTT.

The chain couples TRBV5-8 to TRBJ2-1, with 10 bases identical to TRBD2. Trimming removed 4 bases from V and 8 bases from J; junction bases left unmatched: 9. This CDR3 has 15 amino acids. Germline V lookup: CDR1 SGHTS, CDR2 YDEGEE. CDR3 in DNA: TGTGCCAGCAGCCCGAGCGGGAGGGCCGGGCATGAGCAGTTCTTC. Protein: CASSPSGRAGHEQFF.

This clone has a handful of counts. The chain has TRBV19 and TRBJ1-2, with TRBD1 identical over 9 bases. This CDR3 comprises 14 residues. The V and J ends lost 6 bases and 5 bases, in that order; junction bases with no gene match: 7. CDR1 and CDR2 (germline): LNHDA, SQIVND (reference sequence). The CDR3: CASSIQGANYGYTF. In nucleotides, the CDR3 is TGTGCCAGTAGCATACAGGGGGCAAATTATGGCTACACCTTC.

V is TRBV9 and J is TRBJ2-1; 10 positions agree with TRBD2. CDR3 length: 15 amino acids. Germline CDR1 and CDR2: SGDLS and YYNGEE. Trimming cost V 3 bases and J 8 bases; bases outside gene matches: 8. The CDR3 bases are TGTGCCAGCAGCGCGTCTAGCGGGAGATATGATGAGCAGTTCTTC. It is translated as CASSASSGRYDEQFF. Full variable domain (missing parts from reference TRBV9 and TRBJ2-1): DSGVTQTPKHLITATGQRVTLRCSPRSGDLSVYWYQQSLDQGLQFLIQYYNGEERAKGNILERFSAQQFPDLHSELNLSSLELGDSALYFCASSASSGRYDEQFFGPGTRLTVL.

This clone appeared a few times. The V gene is TRBV6-2 or TRBV6-3, the J gene TRBJ2-7; D uncertain. Germline V gene lookup returns CDR1 MNHEY and CDR2 SVGEGT. The CDR3 totals 14 residues. Trimming took off 0 bases at V and 8 bases at J, with 14 bases between the two ends. The CDR3 region is CASSYSAAPAKQYF. CDR3 bases: TGTGCCAGCAGTTACTCGGCGGCCCCCGCCAAGCAGTACTTC.

V gene TRBV5-1 combines with J gene TRBJ2-2; TRBD2 aligns across 8 bases. This CDR3 has 16 residues. Germline V CDR1 and CDR2: SGHRS, YFSETQ. Germline trimming cut 1 base from V and 2 bases from J; bases unmatched to any gene: 4. The CDR3 is CASSLLLAANTGELFF. The CDR3 nucleotides are TGCGCCAGCAGCTTGTTACTAGCGGCAAACACCGGGGAGCTGTTTTTT.

In this sample, this clone turned up a few times. The chain uses TRBV3-1 (or the pseudogene TRBV3-2) and TRBJ1-2; 7 bases match TRBD1. Germline lookup yields CDR1 LGHDT and CDR2 YNNKEL (reference sequence). The ends lost 4 bases at V and 10 bases at J; junction bases unmatched: 12. This CDR3 has 14 residues. Written as DNA, the CDR3 is TGTGCCAGCAGCCGACAAACCCGGGACAGTGACTACACCTTC. Encoded protein: CASSRQTRDSDYTF.